The clone carrying this T cell receptor (beta chain) was recorded a few times. What it binds is unknown. Authors' methods: Out-of-frame sequences were removed, leaving 2,000,000 or so distinct TCRbeta sequences. TCRdb keeps only in-frame clones here, not all; method: immunoSEQ multiplex PCR. Clone size and V and J calls were adopted from that table, with D and trimming inferred from the DNA. The sample includes about 59,000 clones, about 81% seen only once; the top ten take approximately 0.99%. The sample belongs to a study of memory CD4+ T cells and cytomegalovirus serostatus. Germline V gene sequence: CDR1 WSHSY, CDR2 SAAADI. The V gene lost 7 bases and the J gene lost 4 bases, with 19 bases spanning the gap. The CDR3 loop spans 15 amino acids. General observations from the study: Repertoires predicted CMV serostatus with median bootstrapped AUC of around 0.95.

The sort gate was single viable CD3+CD4+CD8-CD45RO+ cells for memory CD4+ T cells. Serum IgG to CMV pp150, pp28, p38 and p52 defined serostatus. The chain is built from TRBV10-2 and TRBJ1-1; D not resolved. This receptor was taken from an adult in good health and CMV-seronegative. Material: memory CD4+ T cells from blood. The CDR3 nucleotides are TGCGCCAGCACTGAAATAGGGTCGGGTGGCACTGAAGCTTTCTTT. It translates to CASTEIGSGGTEAFF.